These T cell receptor beta chains were read from a single sample in a study of T cell repertoires in cytomegalovirus infection. TCRdb reprocessed the reads via MiXCR and lists one record per CDR3 protein. The sample has around 450,000 distinct CDR3 sequences; roughly a third are singletons. The sequenced material came from PBMCs. These receptors were obtained from a human donor in good health (CMV status not recorded). Some clones in this sample may be carry-over from other donors' samples. CDR3s include the opening cysteine and the closing phenylalanine or tryptophan. Each record gives: clone size, J gene, D gene, V gene, CDR3 length, CDR3 protein, CDR3 DNA. A D gene is named only where the DNA matches it firmly. Not all rows give a size; the values are once, few, many and, for expanded clones, a class.

size: .
J: TRBJ1-6
D: TRBD1
V: TRBV5-6
length: 14
CDR3: CGSSGTGLDSPLHF
DNA: TGTGGCAGCAGCGGGACAGGTTTGGATTCACCCCTCCACTTT

size: few
J: TRBJ2-3
D: .
V: TRBV4-2
length: 20
CDR3: CASSQESGVGSLVRSDTQYF
DNA: TGTGCCAGCAGCCAAGAGAGTGGTGTGGGGTCTCTTGTCCGATCAGATACGCAGTATTTT

size: few
J: TRBJ1-5
D: TRBD1
V: TRBV19
length: 17
CDR3: CASSNAARQGHNQPQHF
DNA: TGTGCCAGTAGTAACGCAGCCAGACAGGGCCACAATCAGCCCCAGCATTTT

size: .
J: TRBJ1-5
D: .
V: TRBV5-1
length: 16
CDR3: CASSPEGGLGNQPQHF
DNA: TGCGCCAGCAGTCCCGAGGGGGGCTTGGGCAATCAGCCCCAGCATTTT

size: .
J: TRBJ2-1
D: .
V: TRBV28
length: 19
CDR3: CASRRTPPGTTERFGEQFF
DNA: TGTGCCAGCAGGAGAACTCCCCCCGGGACCACAGAAAGGTTCGGTGAGCAGTTCTTC

size: many
J: TRBJ2-1
D: .
V: TRBV7-8
length: 19
CDR3: CASSPRPGLRDEAYNEQFF
DNA: TGTGCCAGCAGCCCGCGACCGGGACTGCGAGACGAGGCCTACAATGAGCAGTTCTTC

size: few
J: TRBJ1-4
D: .
V: TRBV7-9
length: 16
CDR3: CASSPPQGGLDEKLFF
DNA: TGTGCCAGCAGCCCCCCGCAGGGAGGACTGGATGAAAAACTGTTTTTT

size: .
J: TRBJ1-5
D: TRBD1
V: TRBV20-1
length: 16
CDR3: CSARGVSGQHNQPQHF
DNA: TGCAGTGCTAGAGGGGTGTCGGGACAGCACAATCAGCCCCAGCATTTT

size: many
J: TRBJ2-3
D: .
V: TRBV6-1
length: 16
CDR3: CASRDVGAGRGDTQYF
DNA: TGTGCCAGCAGGGACGTAGGTGCAGGGCGCGGGGATACGCAGTATTTT

size: .
J: TRBJ1-4
D: .
V: TRBV20-1
length: 14
CDR3: CSARVTGINEKLFF
DNA: TGCAGTGCTAGAGTAACAGGGATCAATGAAAAACTGTTTTTT

size: few
J: TRBJ2-5
D: .
V: TRBV6-1
length: 15
CDR3: CASSARDSYQETQYF
DNA: TGTGCCAGCAGTGCCCGCGACAGTTACCAAGAGACCCAGTACTTC

size: .
J: TRBJ2-1
D: .
V: TRBV6-6
length: 14
CDR3: CASSYSVGNNEQFF
DNA: TGTGCCAGCAGTTACTCTGTGGGGAACAATGAGCAGTTCTTC

size: .
J: TRBJ1-5
D: .
V: TRBV4-2
length: 14
CDR3: CASSRRDSNQPQHF
DNA: TGTGCCAGCAGCCGCCGGGACAGCAATCAGCCCCAGCATTTT

size: many
J: TRBJ1-6
D: .
V: TRBV19
length: 14
CDR3: CASNFGSYNSPLHF
DNA: TGTGCCAGTAACTTCGGCTCCTATAATTCACCCCTCCACTTT

size: few
J: TRBJ1-1
D: TRBD1
V: TRBV29-1
length: 15
CDR3: CSVVRSGTVNTEAFF
DNA: TGCAGCGTTGTGCGTTCCGGGACAGTGAACACTGAAGCTTTCTTT